The rows below give T cell receptor beta chains drawn from one sample of a study of shared clonotypes between healthy human individuals. TCRdb's copy holds only in-frame clones and misses some; the assay was immunoSEQ multiplex PCR. This table has 300,000 to 350,000 clones, 73% appearing once. Input material: memory CD4+ T cells sorted from blood. The receptors stem from a man aged 25-45 years in good health. Each CDR3 is given with its conserved first and last residue. Each record gives: V gene, D gene, clone size, J gene, CDR3 protein, CDR3 DNA. D genes are given only for firm matches. Clone sizes are given selectively: once, few, many, or a class where the clone is expanded.

v_call: TRBV2; d_call: -; clone_size: -; j_call: TRBJ2-5; cdr3_aa: CASSSQQEQETQYF; cdr3_nt: TGTGCCAGCAGTAGCCAGCAGGAACAAGAGACCCAGTACTTC
v_call: TRBV7-2; d_call: -; clone_size: -; j_call: TRBJ2-7; cdr3_aa: CASSLSGYGYEQYF; cdr3_nt: TGTGCCAGCAGCTTGTCCGGGTACGGATACGAGCAGTACTTC
v_call: TRBV11-2; d_call: -; clone_size: -; j_call: TRBJ1-3; cdr3_aa: CASSLGTTSIASGNTIYF; cdr3_nt: TGTGCCAGCAGCTTAGGGACAACTAGCATTGCCTCTGGAAACACCATATATTTT
v_call: TRBV6-1; d_call: -; clone_size: -; j_call: TRBJ1-3; cdr3_aa: CASSGREGNTIYF; cdr3_nt: TGTGCCAGCAGTGGAAGAGAGGGAAACACCATATATTTT
v_call: TRBV7-9; d_call: TRBD1; clone_size: -; j_call: TRBJ2-7; cdr3_aa: CASSPQTGGTYEQYF; cdr3_nt: TGTGCCAGCAGCCCCCAGACAGGGGGCACCTACGAGCAGTACTTC
v_call: TRBV2; d_call: TRBD2; clone_size: -; j_call: TRBJ2-1; cdr3_aa: CASGGRGSYNEQFF; cdr3_nt: TGTGCCAGCGGCGGGAGGGGCTCCTACAATGAGCAGTTCTTC
v_call: TRBV7-2; d_call: TRBD1; clone_size: -; j_call: TRBJ2-7; cdr3_aa: CASSLAGQGTGRSYEQYF; cdr3_nt: TGTGCCAGCAGCTTAGCCGGCCAAGGGACAGGGAGGTCCTACGAGCAGTACTTC
v_call: TRBV6-6; d_call: TRBD1; clone_size: -; j_call: TRBJ2-7; cdr3_aa: CASSEPGQGLREQYF; cdr3_nt: TGTGCCAGCAGCGAACCGGGACAGGGTCTTCGGGAGCAGTACTTC
v_call: TRBV18; d_call: -; clone_size: -; j_call: TRBJ2-7; cdr3_aa: CASSTQGGGNEQYF; cdr3_nt: TGTGCCAGCTCAACACAGGGAGGCGGGAACGAGCAGTACTTC
v_call: TRBV5-5; d_call: -; clone_size: -; j_call: TRBJ2-2; cdr3_aa: CASSLGQRNTGELFF; cdr3_nt: TGTGCCAGCAGCTTGGGCCAGCGGAACACCGGGGAGCTGTTTTTT
v_call: TRBV5-1; d_call: TRBD2; clone_size: -; j_call: TRBJ2-7; cdr3_aa: CASSLRVSGNFGEQYF; cdr3_nt: TGCGCCAGCAGCCTAAGGGTTAGCGGGAACTTCGGCGAGCAGTACTTC
v_call: TRBV28; d_call: TRBD1; clone_size: -; j_call: TRBJ2-7; cdr3_aa: CGTGKVESYEQYF; cdr3_nt: TGCGGGACAGGGAAGGTCGAATCCTACGAGCAGTACTTC
v_call: TRBV7-2; d_call: TRBD2; clone_size: -; j_call: TRBJ2-7; cdr3_aa: CASSLTSGSGEQYF; cdr3_nt: TGTGCCAGCAGCTTAACTAGCGGGAGTGGAGAGCAGTACTTC
v_call: TRBV5-1; d_call: -; clone_size: -; j_call: TRBJ1-5; cdr3_aa: CASSLGPYQPQHF; cdr3_nt: TGCGCCAGCAGCTTGGGACCTTATCAGCCCCAGCATTTT
v_call: TRBV18; d_call: -; clone_size: -; j_call: TRBJ2-2; cdr3_aa: CASSIQEGTGELFF; cdr3_nt: TGTGCCAGCTCAATCCAGGAGGGCACCGGGGAGCTGTTTTTT
v_call: TRBV27; d_call: -; clone_size: -; j_call: TRBJ2-1; cdr3_aa: CASSSLRRNEQFF; cdr3_nt: TGTGCCAGCAGTTCCCTCCGGAGGAATGAGCAGTTCTTC
v_call: TRBV6-6; d_call: -; clone_size: few; j_call: TRBJ2-7; cdr3_aa: CASRLASDWDEQYF; cdr3_nt: TGTGCCAGCAGGTTAGCGTCTGATTGGGACGAGCAGTACTTC
v_call: TRBV28; d_call: -; clone_size: few; j_call: TRBJ1-5; cdr3_aa: CASSLCGKRTVKMPHCQPQHF; cdr3_nt: TGTGCCAGCAGTTTATGCGGTAAAAGGACAGTGAAGATGCCACACTGTCAGCCCCAGCATTTT
v_call: TRBV2; d_call: -; clone_size: -; j_call: TRBJ2-7; cdr3_aa: CASGTSWDEQYF; cdr3_nt: TGTGCCAGCGGGACCTCCTGGGACGAGCAGTACTTC
v_call: TRBV7-3; d_call: TRBD2; clone_size: -; j_call: TRBJ2-5; cdr3_aa: CASSLTGTRGLGETQYF; cdr3_nt: TGTGCCAGCAGCTTAACGGGGACTAGGGGATTAGGAGAGACCCAGTACTTC
v_call: TRBV9; d_call: TRBD1; clone_size: -; j_call: TRBJ2-5; cdr3_aa: CASNRQGNQETQYF; cdr3_nt: TGTGCCAGCAACAGACAGGGAAACCAAGAGACCCAGTACTTC
v_call: TRBV6-1; d_call: TRBD1; clone_size: -; j_call: TRBJ2-2; cdr3_aa: CASGGTGNTGELFF; cdr3_nt: TGTGCCAGCGGCGGGACAGGGAACACCGGGGAGCTGTTTTTT
v_call: TRBV7-9; d_call: -; clone_size: -; j_call: TRBJ1-1; cdr3_aa: CASSRPGRGNTEAFF; cdr3_nt: TGTGCCAGCAGCCGACCCGGAAGGGGAAACACTGAAGCTTTCTTT
v_call: TRBV7-2; d_call: TRBD2; clone_size: -; j_call: TRBJ2-7; cdr3_aa: CASSRGGDLYEQYF; cdr3_nt: TGTGCCAGCAGTCGGGGGGGCGACCTCTACGAGCAGTACTTC
v_call: TRBV2; d_call: -; clone_size: few; j_call: TRBJ2-1; cdr3_aa: CASTGQSNGNEQFF; cdr3_nt: TGTGCCAGCACCGGACAATCGAATGGCAATGAGCAGTTCTTC
v_call: TRBV6-6; d_call: TRBD1; clone_size: -; j_call: TRBJ1-2; cdr3_aa: CASSYASGGYGYTF; cdr3_nt: TGTGCCAGCAGTTACGCATCAGGGGGCTATGGCTACACCTTC
v_call: TRBV14; d_call: -; clone_size: -; j_call: TRBJ2-1; cdr3_aa: CASSQAEAYYNEQFF; cdr3_nt: TGTGCCAGCAGCCAAGCGGAAGCGTACTACAATGAGCAGTTCTTC
v_call: TRBV19; d_call: -; clone_size: -; j_call: TRBJ2-3; cdr3_aa: CASSNRQVGDTDTQYF; cdr3_nt: TGTGCCAGTTCAAATCGACAGGTCGGAGACACAGATACGCAGTATTTT
v_call: TRBV7-2; d_call: -; clone_size: -; j_call: TRBJ2-6; cdr3_aa: CASSSLETGANVLTF; cdr3_nt: TGTGCCAGCAGCTCGCTGGAGACGGGGGCCAACGTCCTGACTTTC
v_call: TRBV5-4; d_call: -; clone_size: few; j_call: TRBJ2-7; cdr3_aa: CASGKMDGAYEQYF; cdr3_nt: TGTGCCAGCGGCAAAATGGACGGGGCCTACGAGCAGTACTTC
v_call: TRBV7-9; d_call: TRBD2; clone_size: -; j_call: TRBJ2-7; cdr3_aa: CASSFSGGFDEQYF; cdr3_nt: TGTGCCAGCAGCTTTAGCGGGGGTTTTGACGAGCAGTACTTC
v_call: TRBV27; d_call: -; clone_size: -; j_call: TRBJ2-7; cdr3_aa: CASRKGGAPYEQYF; cdr3_nt: TGTGCCAGCAGGAAGGGCGGGGCCCCCTACGAGCAGTACTTC
v_call: TRBV5-5; d_call: TRBD1; clone_size: -; j_call: TRBJ2-4; cdr3_aa: CASSLVGTGLAKNIQYF; cdr3_nt: TGTGCCAGCAGCTTGGTTGGGACAGGATTAGCCAAAAACATTCAGTACTTC
v_call: TRBV18; d_call: TRBD2; clone_size: -; j_call: TRBJ2-1; cdr3_aa: CASSPVAGASDEQFF; cdr3_nt: TGTGCCAGCTCACCCGTAGCGGGAGCGTCCGATGAGCAGTTCTTC
v_call: TRBV2; d_call: TRBD2; clone_size: -; j_call: TRBJ2-1; cdr3_aa: CASSVIGGSSNEQFF; cdr3_nt: TGTGCCAGCAGTGTCATTGGCGGGAGCTCCAATGAGCAGTTCTTC
v_call: TRBV18; d_call: -; clone_size: few; j_call: TRBJ1-1; cdr3_aa: CASSTRGLGTEAFF; cdr3_nt: TGTGCCAGCTCAACCAGGGGTCTGGGCACTGAAGCTTTCTTT
v_call: TRBV29-1; d_call: TRBD1; clone_size: -; j_call: TRBJ2-7; cdr3_aa: CSVGDSGGAVGEQYF; cdr3_nt: TGCAGCGTCGGAGATTCAGGGGGCGCGGTTGGCGAGCAGTACTTC
v_call: TRBV15; d_call: TRBD1; clone_size: -; j_call: TRBJ1-1; cdr3_aa: CATSTTTGAVAFF; cdr3_nt: TGTGCCACCAGCACCACGACAGGGGCGGTCGCTTTCTTT
v_call: TRBV9; d_call: -; clone_size: -; j_call: TRBJ1-2; cdr3_aa: CASSAWDIPHGYTF; cdr3_nt: TGTGCCAGCAGCGCTTGGGACATACCCCATGGCTACACCTTC
v_call: TRBV28; d_call: -; clone_size: -; j_call: TRBJ1-2; cdr3_aa: CASSLLGGYTF; cdr3_nt: TGTGCCAGCAGCTTGTTAGGTGGCTACACCTTC
v_call: TRBV5-1; d_call: -; clone_size: -; j_call: TRBJ1-4; cdr3_aa: CASSLDTNEKLFF; cdr3_nt: TGCGCCAGCAGCTTGGACACTAATGAAAAACTGTTTTTT
v_call: TRBV7-9; d_call: TRBD1; clone_size: -; j_call: TRBJ1-4; cdr3_aa: CASSPGTGGDEKLFF; cdr3_nt: TGTGCCAGCAGCCCCGGAACAGGGGGGGATGAAAAACTGTTTTTT
v_call: TRBV18; d_call: -; clone_size: -; j_call: TRBJ2-3; cdr3_aa: CASSPRPTSTDTQYF; cdr3_nt: TGTGCCAGCTCACCACGGCCGACTAGCACAGATACGCAGTATTTT
v_call: TRBV28; d_call: -; clone_size: -; j_call: TRBJ1-1; cdr3_aa: CASSLFARDEAFF; cdr3_nt: TGTGCCAGCAGTTTGTTTGCCAGGGATGAAGCTTTCTTT
v_call: TRBV5-1; d_call: TRBD2; clone_size: -; j_call: TRBJ2-1; cdr3_aa: CASSLVLAGFYSEGEQFF; cdr3_nt: TGCGCCAGCAGCTTGGTACTAGCGGGATTCTATTCGGAGGGTGAGCAGTTCTTC
v_call: TRBV25-1; d_call: -; clone_size: once; j_call: TRBJ1-3; cdr3_aa: CASSAPPNTIYF; cdr3_nt: TGTGCCAGCAGTGCCCCGCCAAACACCATATATTTT